This TCR beta chain is from a study of blood T cell repertoires in COVID-19. Study information: Donors in the United States, Italy and Spain gave samples during acute or convalescent COVID-19. T cells, B-cell-depleted T cells, or PBMCs supplied cDNA or gDNA.

Original analysis: Reference gene primer amplification gave estimated nucleated cell counts. The protocol was immunoSEQ multiplex PCR, while the TCRdb copy is restricted to in-frame clones and leaves out a portion. V and J calls and clone size are given by that table; D and trimming were obtained from the DNA. Of about 70,000 clones in the sample, 75% to 90% are singletons; the top ten hold roughly 2.6%. Sequencing input: peripheral blood. The receptor was isolated from a man aged 45-65 years with acute or convalescent COVID-19.

The DNA of the CDR3 is TGTGCCAGCAGCCAAGATACCGCGGCGGTGGGTCCCCTCCACTTT. Protein sequence: CASSQDTAAVGPLHF. The chain links TRBV3-1 (or the pseudogene TRBV3-2) to TRBJ1-6; D is undetermined. Germline loops: CDR1 LGHDT, CDR2 YNNKEL (reference sequence). Deletions cut 0 bases from V and 13 bases from J, with 16 bases between. The CDR3 sequence is 15 residues long.